The following is a T cell receptor (beta chain) sequence with its context. Its antigen is as yet unknown. The data were obtained in a study of T cells after yellow fever vaccination. Whole-study findings and limits: FACS-sorted repertoires could harbor abundant contaminating bulk-population clonotypes. Reappearance after the booster was seen for most primary-vaccination clones, at 96% CD4 and 70% to 90% CD8.

Template-switching 5'RACE yielded the TCR cDNA; a universal primer site and UMIs were added in the process. TCRdb re-analysed the 5' RACE reads in MiXCR, keeping a single row per CDR3 protein. The data hold some 150,000 distinct CDR3 sequences, with approximately 11% observed a single time. V trimming: 3 bases; J trimming: 5 bases; junction bases outside the gene matches: 16. The CDR3 sequence is 19 residues long. Germline-derived CDR1 and CDR2 are LNHNV and YYDKDF (reference sequence). The chain is built from TRBV15 and TRBJ2-5; 12 nucleotides match TRBD1. The origin of this receptor is a man aged 18 to 30 who received the YFV17D yellow fever vaccine. The material sequenced was CD8+ T cells sorted from PBMCs, taken 15 days after the yellow fever booster vaccination. CDR3 sequence: CATSRPRDRGRRSDETQYF. CDR3 nucleotide sequence: TGTGCCACCAGCAGGCCCCGGGACAGGGGGCGCCGGTCGGATGAGACCCAGTACTTC.